One T cell receptor (beta chain) is described in this entry. The sample originates from a study of blood T cell repertoires in COVID-19. Study overall: T cells, B-cell-depleted T cells, or PBMCs provided the cDNA or gDNA that served as material.

Repertoires were generated with immunoSEQ multiplex PCR, while TCRdb's copy carries only in-frame clones and drops some. The sample has 70,000 or so clones, about nine tenths seen once; the top ten hold 4% to 5.5%. From germline, CDR1 is MDHEN and CDR2 SYDVKM. The CDR3 is 14 residues long. V was cut by 11 bases and J by 1 base, with 17 bases left in between. V and J are TRBV28 and TRBJ2-5; D might be TRBD2 (5 bases). Sequencing input: peripheral blood. The origin of this receptor is a man over 45 with active COVID-19. The CDR3 sequence: CAAGVRAGQETQYF. The CDR3 DNA reads TGTGCCGCCGGGGTGAGGGCTGGCCAAGAGACCCAGTACTTC.